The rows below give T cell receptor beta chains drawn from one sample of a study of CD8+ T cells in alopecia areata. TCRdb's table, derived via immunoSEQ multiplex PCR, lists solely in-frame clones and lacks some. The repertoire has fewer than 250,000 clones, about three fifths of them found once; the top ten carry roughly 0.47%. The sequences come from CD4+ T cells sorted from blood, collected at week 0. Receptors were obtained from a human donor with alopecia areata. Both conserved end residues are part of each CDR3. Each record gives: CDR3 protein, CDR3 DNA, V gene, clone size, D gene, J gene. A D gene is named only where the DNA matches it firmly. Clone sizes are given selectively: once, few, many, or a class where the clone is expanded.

CDR3aa: CSVRGTTYEQYF
CDR3nt: TGCAGCGTTAGAGGGACTACCTACGAGCAGTACTTC
v_gene: TRBV29-1
abundance: few
d_gene: TRBD2
j_gene: TRBJ2-7

CDR3aa: CSVGGRARVYEQYF
CDR3nt: TGCAGCGTAGGTGGGAGGGCACGGGTCTACGAGCAGTACTTC
v_gene: TRBV29-1
abundance: once
d_gene: TRBD2
j_gene: TRBJ2-7

CDR3aa: CASSLTRPTNYGYTF
CDR3nt: TGCGCCAGCAGCCTAACGCGACCCACTAACTATGGCTACACCTTC
v_gene: TRBV4-1
abundance: -
d_gene: -
j_gene: TRBJ1-2

CDR3aa: CASSTPAGGAGELFF
CDR3nt: TGTGCCAGCAGTACCCCGGCGGGGGGGGCCGGGGAGCTGTTTTTT
v_gene: TRBV27
abundance: -
d_gene: TRBD2
j_gene: TRBJ2-2

CDR3aa: CSVGRDRVNEQFF
CDR3nt: TGCAGCGTTGGGCGAGACAGGGTGAATGAGCAGTTCTTC
v_gene: TRBV29-1
abundance: few
d_gene: TRBD1
j_gene: TRBJ2-1

CDR3aa: CSAGSIPTDTQYF
CDR3nt: TGCAGCGCCGGATCTATTCCCACAGATACGCAGTATTTT
v_gene: TRBV29-1
abundance: -
d_gene: -
j_gene: TRBJ2-3

CDR3aa: CASSRDSANEKLFF
CDR3nt: TGTGCCAGCAGCCGGGACAGCGCTAATGAAAAACTGTTTTTT
v_gene: TRBV7-8
abundance: -
d_gene: TRBD1
j_gene: TRBJ1-4

CDR3aa: CASSWALGETQYF
CDR3nt: TGTGCCAGCAGCTGGGCCCTCGGAGAGACCCAGTACTTC
v_gene: TRBV7-3
abundance: -
d_gene: -
j_gene: TRBJ2-5

CDR3aa: CASSFILATDTQYF
CDR3nt: TGTGCCAGCAGCTTTATTTTGGCCACAGATACGCAGTATTTT
v_gene: TRBV7-2
abundance: -
d_gene: -
j_gene: TRBJ2-3

CDR3aa: CASCRDSQDTQYF
CDR3nt: TGTGCCAGCTGCAGGGACTCGCAAGATACGCAGTATTTT
v_gene: TRBV2
abundance: -
d_gene: -
j_gene: TRBJ2-3

CDR3aa: CAWSPPGTQLAGEQFF
CDR3nt: TGTGCCTGGAGTCCTCCCGGGACCCAGCTCGCGGGTGAGCAGTTCTTC
v_gene: TRBV30
abundance: -
d_gene: -
j_gene: TRBJ2-1

CDR3aa: CASSYGEGMNTEAFF
CDR3nt: TGTGCCAGCAGTTACGGAGAGGGGATGAACACTGAAGCTTTCTTT
v_gene: TRBV6-5
abundance: -
d_gene: -
j_gene: TRBJ1-1

CDR3aa: CASSWSYTGSQETQYF
CDR3nt: TGTGCCAGCAGCTGGTCCTATACAGGGTCGCAAGAGACCCAGTACTTC
v_gene: TRBV27
abundance: few
d_gene: -
j_gene: TRBJ2-5

CDR3aa: CASSYGGTDTQYF
CDR3nt: TGTGCCAGCAGCTACGGCGGCACAGATACGCAGTATTTT
v_gene: TRBV7-9
abundance: -
d_gene: -
j_gene: TRBJ2-3

CDR3aa: CASSAGQVFNEQFF
CDR3nt: TGTGCCAGCAGCGCCGGACAGGTTTTCAATGAGCAGTTCTTC
v_gene: TRBV9
abundance: -
d_gene: TRBD1
j_gene: TRBJ2-1

CDR3aa: CASSQVSGGISYNEQFF
CDR3nt: TGCGCCAGCAGCCAAGTCTCGGGCGGCATCTCCTACAATGAGCAGTTCTTC
v_gene: TRBV4-1
abundance: -
d_gene: -
j_gene: TRBJ2-1

CDR3aa: CAWGMAPNEKLFF
CDR3nt: TGTGCCTGGGGTATGGCTCCTAATGAAAAACTGTTTTTT
v_gene: TRBV30
abundance: few
d_gene: -
j_gene: TRBJ1-4

CDR3aa: CASSKVLTGDTPEVSGANVLTF
CDR3nt: TGTGCCAGCAGCAAAGTACTGACAGGGGATACCCCAGAAGTATCTGGGGCCAACGTCCTGACTTTC
v_gene: TRBV21-1
abundance: -
d_gene: -
j_gene: TRBJ2-6

CDR3aa: CSVDGGGSYEQYF
CDR3nt: TGCAGCGTGGACGGGGGCGGCTCCTACGAGCAGTACTTC
v_gene: TRBV29-1
abundance: -
d_gene: -
j_gene: TRBJ2-7

CDR3aa: CASSLATSGRSNEQYF
CDR3nt: TGCGCCAGCAGCTTGGCGACTAGCGGGAGGAGCAACGAGCAGTACTTC
v_gene: TRBV5-1
abundance: -
d_gene: TRBD2
j_gene: TRBJ2-7

CDR3aa: CAWSVGSGSLDTQYF
CDR3nt: TGTGCCTGGAGTGTCGGTAGCGGGAGTTTGGATACGCAGTATTTT
v_gene: TRBV30
abundance: -
d_gene: TRBD2
j_gene: TRBJ2-3

CDR3aa: CASSLVQGAYNEQFF
CDR3nt: TGTGCCAGCAGCTTGGTACAGGGGGCTTACAATGAGCAGTTCTTC
v_gene: TRBV5-5
abundance: -
d_gene: TRBD1
j_gene: TRBJ2-1

CDR3aa: CASSSEGGTSPLFF
CDR3nt: TGTGCCAGCAGCTCAGAGGGAGGGACTTCCCCGTTGTTTTTT
v_gene: TRBV7-9
abundance: -
d_gene: TRBD2
j_gene: TRBJ2-2

CDR3aa: CSVRDRGNSEAFF
CDR3nt: TGCAGCGTTCGCGACAGGGGAAACTCCGAAGCTTTCTTT
v_gene: TRBV29-1
abundance: -
d_gene: TRBD1
j_gene: TRBJ1-1

CDR3aa: CASSPGLARRTDTQYF
CDR3nt: TGTGCCAGTAGCCCCGGACTAGCACGACGCACAGATACGCAGTATTTT
v_gene: TRBV19
abundance: -
d_gene: TRBD2
j_gene: TRBJ2-3

CDR3aa: CSVEDDRREAFF
CDR3nt: TGCAGCGTTGAAGATGACAGGAGGGAAGCTTTCTTT
v_gene: TRBV29-1
abundance: few
d_gene: -
j_gene: TRBJ1-1

CDR3aa: CASSLAGLATETQYF
CDR3nt: TGTGCCAGCAGCTTAGCGGGACTAGCGACGGAGACCCAGTACTTC
v_gene: TRBV7-2
abundance: few
d_gene: TRBD2
j_gene: TRBJ2-5

CDR3aa: CASSWEGYNEQFF
CDR3nt: TGTGCCAGCAGCTGGGAAGGGTACAATGAGCAGTTCTTC
v_gene: TRBV7-9
abundance: -
d_gene: -
j_gene: TRBJ2-1

CDR3aa: CASSREGPQEAFF
CDR3nt: TGTGCCAGCAGTCGGGAAGGACCACAGGAAGCTTTCTTT
v_gene: TRBV2
abundance: -
d_gene: -
j_gene: TRBJ1-1

CDR3aa: CASSRGSGQANQPQHF
CDR3nt: TGTGCCAGCAGCCGAGGGAGTGGTCAGGCCAATCAGCCCCAGCATTTT
v_gene: TRBV7-9
abundance: -
d_gene: -
j_gene: TRBJ1-5

CDR3aa: CASSEIMDIHQPQHF
CDR3nt: TGTGCCAGCAGTGAAATTATGGACATCCATCAGCCCCAGCATTTT
v_gene: TRBV6-1
abundance: few
d_gene: -
j_gene: TRBJ1-5

CDR3aa: CASSVGPDYGYTF
CDR3nt: TGTGCCAGCAGCGTAGGGCCGGACTATGGCTACACCTTC
v_gene: TRBV9
abundance: -
d_gene: -
j_gene: TRBJ1-2

CDR3aa: CASSQNPGQVAASEQYF
CDR3nt: TGCGCCAGCAGCCAAAACCCGGGACAGGTGGCGGCTTCCGAGCAGTACTTC
v_gene: TRBV4-1
abundance: -
d_gene: TRBD1
j_gene: TRBJ2-7

CDR3aa: CASRANSYNSPLHF
CDR3nt: TGTGCCAGCAGGGCGAACTCCTATAATTCACCCCTCCACTTT
v_gene: TRBV27
abundance: -
d_gene: -
j_gene: TRBJ1-6

CDR3aa: CASSSQDSYGYTF
CDR3nt: TGCGCCAGCAGCTCACAGGATTCGTATGGCTACACCTTC
v_gene: TRBV5-1
abundance: few
d_gene: -
j_gene: TRBJ1-2

CDR3aa: CASSIGLAGAAETQYF
CDR3nt: TGTGCCAGCAGCATCGGACTAGCGGGAGCGGCAGAGACCCAGTACTTC
v_gene: TRBV9
abundance: -
d_gene: TRBD2
j_gene: TRBJ2-5

CDR3aa: CASAHGGAFNQPQHF
CDR3nt: TGTGCCAGCGCCCACGGAGGCGCTTTCAATCAGCCCCAGCATTTT
v_gene: TRBV27
abundance: -
d_gene: -
j_gene: TRBJ1-5

CDR3aa: CASSQDMTGGPNTQYF
CDR3nt: TGTGCCAGCAGCCAAGATATGACGGGAGGGCCAAATACGCAGTATTTT
v_gene: TRBV4-2
abundance: few
d_gene: TRBD2
j_gene: TRBJ2-3

CDR3aa: CASSLMTQNTEAFF
CDR3nt: TGTGCCAGCAGTTTAATGACACAGAACACTGAAGCTTTCTTT
v_gene: TRBV6-1
abundance: -
d_gene: -
j_gene: TRBJ1-1

CDR3aa: CSVEELAGLKEQYF
CDR3nt: TGCAGCGTTGAAGAACTAGCGGGATTGAAAGAGCAGTACTTC
v_gene: TRBV29-1
abundance: -
d_gene: TRBD2
j_gene: TRBJ2-7

CDR3aa: CSTQATSGRTDTQYF
CDR3nt: TGCAGCACCCAGGCTACTAGCGGGAGGACAGATACGCAGTATTTT
v_gene: TRBV29-1
abundance: once
d_gene: TRBD2
j_gene: TRBJ2-3

CDR3aa: CASSTSGGAYEQYF
CDR3nt: TGTGCCAGTAGTACTAGCGGGGGGGCCTACGAGCAGTACTTC
v_gene: TRBV19
abundance: few
d_gene: TRBD2
j_gene: TRBJ2-7

CDR3aa: CASSRGPDRVNSPLHF
CDR3nt: TGCGCCAGCAGCCGAGGGCCGGACAGGGTGAATTCACCCCTCCACTTT
v_gene: TRBV5-1
abundance: few
d_gene: TRBD1
j_gene: TRBJ1-6

CDR3aa: CASQGRTGPYEQYF
CDR3nt: TGTGCCAGCCAGGGGCGGACAGGCCCCTACGAGCAGTACTTC
v_gene: TRBV7-9
abundance: few
d_gene: TRBD1
j_gene: TRBJ2-7

CDR3aa: CSVAGGLGQFF
CDR3nt: TGCAGCGTTGCTGGGGGGTTAGGGCAGTTCTTC
v_gene: TRBV29-1
abundance: -
d_gene: -
j_gene: TRBJ2-1

CDR3aa: CAWSHSGRGSYEQYF
CDR3nt: TGTGCCTGGAGTCATAGCGGGAGGGGATCCTACGAGCAGTACTTC
v_gene: TRBV30
abundance: -
d_gene: TRBD2
j_gene: TRBJ2-7

CDR3aa: CASSYRGMGNYGYTF
CDR3nt: TGTGCCAGCAGTTACAGGGGTATGGGGAACTATGGCTACACCTTC
v_gene: TRBV6-5
abundance: once
d_gene: -
j_gene: TRBJ1-2

CDR3aa: CASQRGQETQYF
CDR3nt: TGTGCCTCTCAGAGAGGCCAAGAGACCCAGTACTTC
v_gene: TRBV30
abundance: once
d_gene: -
j_gene: TRBJ2-5

CDR3aa: CSVVRTGSNEAFF
CDR3nt: TGCAGCGTTGTTCGGACAGGGAGTAATGAAGCTTTCTTT
v_gene: TRBV29-1
abundance: -
d_gene: TRBD1
j_gene: TRBJ1-1

CDR3aa: CASSPGLPTDTQYF
CDR3nt: TGTGCCAGCAGCCCTGGACTACCCACAGATACGCAGTATTTT
v_gene: TRBV7-3
abundance: -
d_gene: -
j_gene: TRBJ2-3

CDR3aa: CASSARIAGGTDTQYF
CDR3nt: TGTGCCAGCAGTGCCCGGATAGCGGGAGGCACAGATACGCAGTATTTT
v_gene: TRBV2
abundance: -
d_gene: TRBD2
j_gene: TRBJ2-3

CDR3aa: CAISDLTQETQYF
CDR3nt: TGTGCCATCAGTGACCTGACCCAAGAGACCCAGTACTTC
v_gene: TRBV10-3
abundance: -
d_gene: -
j_gene: TRBJ2-5

CDR3aa: CASSLPSENTGELFF
CDR3nt: TGCGCCAGCAGCTTGCCTAGCGAGAACACCGGGGAGCTGTTTTTT
v_gene: TRBV5-1
abundance: -
d_gene: -
j_gene: TRBJ2-2